This T cell receptor beta chain was identified during a study of cytomegalovirus exposure and HLA in healthy donors. Findings of the study overall: For presence/absence analyses, sequencing depth was assumed to be roughly uniform across donors. For most TCR sequences rarity was the rule, although some public TCRs occurred in many donors. TCR beta chains numbering 164 were designated cytomegalovirus-associated.

The PCR contained 60 Vbeta and 13 Jbeta primers. TCRdb's table, derived via immunoSEQ multiplex PCR, lists solely in-frame clones and lacks some. Seen here are some 150,000 clones, about 85% observed once, and the top ten hold about 2.4%. V was clipped by 1 base and J by 1 base; unmatched bases: 9. Germline loops: CDR1 LGHNA, CDR2 YNFKEQ. The CDR3 sequence is 18 residues long. Note on this clone: Its antigen is as yet unknown.

The TCR comes from a woman aged 18-29 years in good health and CMV-seronegative. The specimen sequenced was PBMCs. This chain uses TRBV4-2 with TRBJ2-3, with 9 bases aligning to TRBD2. CDR3 protein: CASSQGVAGVGGTDTQYF. The CDR3 DNA follows: TGTGCCAGCAGCCAAGGGGTAGCGGGAGTCGGTGGCACAGATACGCAGTATTTT.